This T cell receptor beta chain came from a study of T-cell reconstitution after alpha-beta-depleted transplantation in children. This clonotype has more than one count but fewer than ten. The library targeted TCRbeta and was prepared with unique molecular identifiers. A single record per CDR3 protein comes from TCRdb applying MiXCR to the PCR reads. The sample carries 200,000 to 250,000 distinct CDR3 sequences, 8% to 10% recorded once. Germline V gene lookup returns CDR1 LNHNV and CDR2 YYDKDF (reference sequence). V lost 0 bases and J 2 bases, leaving 13 bases between the germline ends. The CDR3 totals 16 residues.

The sequencing here drew on PBMCs from the stem cell graft donor, taken from the stem cell graft. The V gene is TRBV15, the J gene TRBJ2-5; tentative D call: TRBD2 (5 bases). This TCR was recovered from a human donor who donated a stem cell graft to a child with acute lymphoblastic leukemia. This chain's CDR3 is CATSRDPSLTQETQYF. The DNA for the CDR3 is TGTGCCACCAGCAGAGACCCTAGCCTAACACAAGAGACCCAGTACTTC.